The 6 T cell receptor beta chains below were found in one sample sequenced in a study of CD8+ T cells in alopecia areata. Sequencing used cDNA as its template, made by extracting RNA and reverse transcribing it. Assay used: immunoSEQ multiplex PCR; TCRdb lists only in-frame clones, some missing. The table records 100,000 to 150,000 clones, approximately 58% of them present only once. Sequencing was carried out using CD4+ T cells sorted from blood. These receptor sequences come from a human donor in good health.

The chain couples TRBV10-2 to TRBJ2-1; the match to TRBD2 covers 10 bases. Losses at the gene ends were 7 bases for V and 10 bases for J; bases not matched to a gene: 7. CDR3 length: 13 amino acids. From germline, CDR1 is WSHSY and CDR2 SAAADI. CDR3 in amino acids: CASMGLASGEQFF. The CDR3 nucleotides are TGCGCCAGCATGGGACTAGCGAGTGGAGAGCAGTTCTTC.

This clone turned up a few times. CDR3 nucleotide sequence: TGCAGCGTTGAAGAGGGGTGGAACTATGGCTACACCTTC. The encoded protein is CSVEEGWNYGYTF. This chain joins TRBV29-1 and TRBJ1-2; D gene unclear. The CDR3 consists of 13 residues. Trimming took 0 bases from V and 2 from J, leaving 7 bases between them. Germline assignment: CDR1 SQVTM and CDR2 ANQGSEA.

V usage is TRBV7-9 and J usage is TRBJ2-6, with no clear D. Germline CDR1 is SEHNR and CDR2 is FQNEAQ (reference sequence). CDR3 length equals 17 residues. V was clipped by 5 bases and J by 0 bases, with 14 bases between them. CDR3 protein: CASSLSLGYSGANVLTF. The CDR3 region has the DNA TGTGCCAGCAGCCTCTCCCTCGGGTACTCTGGGGCCAACGTCCTGACTTTC.

This clone turned up a few times. This chain joins TRBV2 and TRBJ1-1, with unresolved D. CDR1 and CDR2 (germline): SNHLY, FYNNEI. V lost 8 bases and J 4 bases, leaving 8 bases between the germline ends. This CDR3 region has 11 residues. CDR3 amino acids: CASGIFTEAFF. As DNA, the CDR3 is TGTGCCAGCGGGATTTTCACTGAAGCTTTCTTT.

The chain combines TRBV12-2 with TRBJ2-7; no DNA check was done on the table's D call, TRBD2. TRBV12-2 constitutes a pseudogene. The CDR3 length is 10 residues. DNA of the CDR3: TGTGCAAGGCGGGAGGGAGAGCAGTACTTC. Residues: CARREGEQYF.

About this clone: An end of the junction does not agree with germline; a read error may underlie this. CDR3 nucleotides: TGTGCCAGCAGCGGCACAGGGGGAAAGAAGGGCGGGGAGCTGTCTTTT. Protein sequence: CASSGTGGKKGGELSF. The chain links TRBV7-2 to TRBJ2-2; 8 bases are shared with TRBD1. This CDR3 contains 16 residues. The V gene's germline CDR1 is SGHTA and CDR2 FQGNSA.